This is a list of T cell receptor beta chains from one sample in a study of T cell repertoires in cytomegalovirus infection. Antigens of these TCRs are unknown. In TCRdb, the reads were re-called with MiXCR into one record per CDR3 protein. Seen here are around 23,000 distinct CDR3 sequences, approximately 22% observed once, and the top ten hold 90% to 95%. This specimen was CD8+ T cells from cultured PBMCs, taken from culture after CMV antigen stimulation. The origin of the receptors is a human donor in good health (CMV status not recorded). Some clones in this sample may be carry-over from other donors' samples. CDR3s include the opening cysteine and the closing phenylalanine or tryptophan. The order of the fields is D gene, clone size, J gene, CDR3 length, V gene, CDR3 protein, CDR3 DNA. The D gene is left open where the match is weak. Expanded clones are given a class, and other clones once, few, many or no size at all.

>NA|many|TRBJ2-7|17|TRBV7-9
CASSLDSSGVRSYEQYF
TGTGCCAGCAGCTTAGATTCCTCGGGGGTCCGCTCCTACGAGCAGTACTTC
>NA|NA|TRBJ1-1|14|TRBV6-5
CASSPGTSETEAFF
TGTGCCAGCAGCCCGGGCACATCGGAAACTGAAGCTTTCTTT
>NA|few|TRBJ2-7|14|TRBV29-1
CSVSLGGTFYEQYF
TGCAGCGTTAGTTTGGGCGGGACATTCTACGAGCAGTACTTC
>NA|NA|TRBJ1-2|13|TRBV12-3/TRBV12-4
CASSFGSNYGYTF
TGTGCCAGCAGTTTCGGGTCAAACTATGGCTACACCTTC
>NA|NA|TRBJ2-7|17|TRBV6-6
CASSYSTITGPTYEQYF
TGTGCCAGCAGTTACTCGACTATAACAGGACCTACCTACGAGCAGTACTTC
>NA|many|TRBJ2-7|15|TRBV28
CASSRSRDTFYEQYF
TGTGCCAGCAGTCGGAGTAGGGACACCTTCTACGAGCAGTACTTC
>NA|NA|TRBJ1-5|18|TRBV6-6
CASSYPLRRGQNNQPQHF
TGTGCCAGCAGTTACCCCCTTCGCAGGGGACAAAACAATCAGCCCCAGCATTTT
>NA|NA|TRBJ1-1|17|TRBV4-3
CASSQNLPGRGNTEAFF
TGCGCCAGCAGCCAGAACCTACCGGGACGCGGGAACACTGAAGCTTTCTTT
>NA|NA|TRBJ1-6|15|TRBV7-9
CASSLVGSLRSPLHF
TGTGCCAGCAGCTTAGTGGGCAGCCTGAGGTCACCCCTCCACTTT
>TRBD2|NA|TRBJ2-5|16|TRBV5-6
CASSSLAGADQETQYF
TGTGCCAGCAGCTCCCTAGCGGGGGCCGACCAAGAGACCCAGTACTTC
>NA|many|TRBJ2-4|14|TRBV7-2
CASSFDQGVNIQYF
TGTGCCAGCAGCTTTGACCAAGGGGTCAACATTCAGTACTTC
>NA|NA|TRBJ2-7|13|TRBV6-1
CASRVTGSYEQYF
TGTGCCAGCAGGGTGACAGGATCCTACGAGCAGTACTTC
>NA|many|TRBJ2-2|15|TRBV20-1
CSAREMGSDTGELFF
TGCAGTGCTAGAGAAATGGGGTCGGACACCGGGGAGCTGTTTTTT
>NA|few|TRBJ1-2|16|TRBV4-3
CASSQLWDLAYYGYTF
TGCGCCAGCAGCCAACTTTGGGACTTAGCCTACTATGGCTACACCTTC
>NA|NA|TRBJ1-5|18|TRBV28
CASSLNRDKDWSNQPQHF
TGTGCCAGCAGTTTAAACAGGGACAAGGATTGGAGCAATCAGCCCCAGCATTTT
>NA|NA|TRBJ2-7|12|TRBV6-2/TRBV6-3
CASNGGANEQYF
TGTGCCAGCAATGGGGGGGCCAACGAGCAGTACTTC
>NA|many|TRBJ1-6|14|TRBV12-3/TRBV12-4
CASSFGRYNSPLHF
TGTGCCAGCAGCTTTGGACGGTATAATTCACCCCTCCACTTT
>TRBD1|many|TRBJ2-3|16|TRBV7-8
CASSHPDRDRADTQYF
TGTGCCAGCAGCCATCCCGACAGGGACCGTGCTGATACGCAGTATTTT
>TRBD1|NA|TRBJ2-1|15|TRBV6-1
CASSERTGDYNEQFF
TGTGCCAGCAGTGAAAGGACAGGGGATTACAATGAGCAGTTCTTC
>TRBD1|once|TRBJ2-7|15|TRBV19
CASRDGNRGPYEQYF
TGTGCCAGTAGAGACGGGAACAGGGGGCCCTACGAGCAGTACTTC
>NA|many|TRBJ2-1|14|TRBV6-2/TRBV6-3
CASSSTGTHGEQFF
TGTGCCAGCAGTTCGACAGGAACCCACGGTGAGCAGTTCTTC
>NA|NA|TRBJ1-2|14|TRBV4-1
CASSQGAGAEGYTF
TGTGCCAGCAGCCAAGGGGCAGGGGCGGAGGGCTACACCTTC
>TRBD1|few|TRBJ1-1|15|TRBV28
CASSQTGEVGTEAFF
TGTGCCAGCAGTCAAACAGGGGAAGTGGGCACTGAAGCTTTCTTT
>TRBD2|NA|TRBJ2-1|13|TRBV7-2
CASSLVAGGEQFF
TGTGCCAGCAGCCTCGTAGCGGGAGGTGAGCAGTTCTTC
>NA|many|TRBJ2-5|16|TRBV20-1
CSARPRGQGGIKTQYF
TGCAGTGCTAGACCTCGAGGGCAGGGCGGGATAAAGACCCAGTACTTC
>TRBD1|NA|TRBJ1-5|15|TRBV7-6
CASSEQGGTNQPQHF
TGTGCCAGCAGCGAACAGGGGGGGACCAATCAGCCCCAGCATTTT
>TRBD1|many|TRBJ1-1|15|TRBV10-3
CAISEATGVETEAFF
TGTGCCATCAGTGAAGCGACAGGGGTCGAGACTGAAGCTTTCTTT
>NA|many|TRBJ2-7|15|TRBV7-2
CASSSRYSSSYEQYF
TGTGCCAGCAGCTCTAGATACTCCTCCTCCTACGAGCAGTACTTC
>TRBD1|few|TRBJ2-5|17|TRBV7-6
CASSSSPPRTGRETQYF
TGTGCCAGCAGCTCTTCCCCCCCCCGGACAGGACGGGAGACCCAGTACTTC